This T cell receptor beta chain was retrieved from a study of blood T cells in healthy people across ages. A second PCR of 7 to 11 cycles used a sample-barcoded 5' primer and a J-beta primer mix. Each TCR beta cDNA got a 12-nucleotide random molecular identifier. Every sample returned 2.5 million or more CDR3-containing paired-end reads. TCRdb independently ran MiXCR on the 5' RACE reads; one entry per CDR3 protein. Among hundreds of thousands of distinct CDR3 sequences listed, around 25% were seen once. The CDR3 covers 15 residues. Germline trimming cut 4 bases from V and 9 bases from J; bases unmatched to any gene: 9. Per the germline V gene, CDR1 is MGHRA and CDR2 is YSYEKL. These sequences were also reported in another study, on T cells of mothers and their children. As reported in that work: The cDNA synthesis received all extracted RNA, at around 1.5 ug per 15 ul. For each mother, over 9 million TCR beta CDR3 reads were obtained, and for each child, some 3.1 million.

The TCR was taken from a boy younger than 18 in good health. Sequencing used blood. The chain couples TRBV4-1 to TRBJ2-1; 10 positions agree with TRBD2. CDR3: CASSPPGLASGEQFF. CDR3 coding DNA: TGCGCCAGCAGCCCACCGGGACTAGCGTCGGGTGAGCAGTTCTTC.